Detailed here is one TCR beta chain. Original processing methods: Reference gene primer amplification gave nucleated cell count estimates. Some clones are missing from TCRdb's copy, which holds only in-frame ones; the method was immunoSEQ multiplex PCR. The DNA gave D and trimming, while V, J and clone size come from that table. The sample lists roughly 150,000 clones, approximately 90% seen once, with roughly 2% in the top ten. CDR1 is MDHEN and CDR2 is SYDVKM in the germline V gene. This CDR3 is 16 amino acids long. V lost 5 bases to trimming and J lost 6 bases, with 20 bases between them. These data are taken from a study of blood T cell repertoires in COVID-19. Study overall: Material from acute and convalescent COVID-19 was sourced from the United States, Italy and Spain. Sources were T cells, B-cell-depleted T cells, or PBMCs; the material itself was cDNA or gDNA.

This chain connects TRBV28 to TRBJ1-5; D is perhaps TRBD1 (6 bases). The material sequenced was peripheral blood. The TCR sequence derives from a man between 50 and 59 years old who had recovered from COVID-19. CDR3 residues: CASSNLGQTRAQPQHF. The CDR3, as DNA: TGTGCCAGCAGTAATTTGGGACAAACTCGGGCTCAGCCCCAGCATTTT.